This T cell receptor beta chain came from a study of T cell repertoires in cytomegalovirus infection. Background on the study: Evidence of both CMV infection and a matching HLA type came from public TCR beta signatures. Whole-study results and caveats: HLA-C-restricted CMV-specific TCR beta clonotypes were dominant in the ex vivo response. There were carriers of CMV plus the relevant HLA, and cumulative public TCR beta family frequency identified them.

From germline, CDR1 is SGDLS and CDR2 YYNGEE. This CDR3 contains 14 residues. As concerns this clonotype: Its antigen is undetermined. This may stem from a read error, because a much larger clone lies one nucleotide away.

TCRdb re-analysed the reads in MiXCR, keeping a single row per CDR3 protein. This table holds about 600,000 distinct CDR3 sequences, approximately 25% found once. The TCR comes from a human donor in good health (CMV status not recorded). Some clones in this sample may be carry-over from other donors' samples. Sequenced input: CD8+ T cells from PBMCs. V gene TRBV9 combines with J gene TRBJ1-1; no definite D call. The CDR3 bases are TGTGTCAGCAGCGTCGGGAGTATGAACACTGAAGCTTTCTTT. It specifies CVSSVGSMNTEAFF.